This T cell receptor (beta chain) was found in a study of T cells in localized non-small cell lung cancer. The CDR3 length is 12 residues. Germline CDR1 and CDR2: SNHLY and FYNNEI. The V end lost 6 bases, the J end lost 2 bases, and 8 bases lay between the germline ends. Assay used: immunoSEQ multiplex PCR; TCRdb lists only in-frame clones, some missing. The sample carries more than 70,000 clones, almost 85% recorded once. This clone was seen only once. The antigen remains unidentified. Study results and caveats: Sequencing involved a lone tumor region, leaving heterogeneity possible.

The chain combines TRBV2 with TRBJ2-7; a weak D match, TRBD1 (5 bases). Sequenced here: peripheral blood, sampled before any cancer treatment. The origin of this receptor is a man between 40 and 70 years old with stage I lung adenocarcinoma. CDR3 residues: CASRQDAYEQYF. CDR3 DNA sequence: TGTGCCAGCAGACAGGACGCCTACGAGCAGTACTTC.